These T cell receptor beta chains were read from a single sample in a study of OX40 agonist ivuxolimab in advanced cancers. TCRdb's table, derived via immunoSEQ multiplex PCR, lists solely in-frame clones and lacks some. The table lists tens of thousands of clones, over 80% of them singletons, with around 0.43% in the top ten. This sample comprised CD4+ or CD8+ T cells sorted from blood, obtained in a trial of the OX40 agonist ivuxolimab. The receptor source for this set is an adult with an advanced solid tumor such as melanoma, head and neck, liver or kidney cancer. CDR3s include the opening cysteine and the closing phenylalanine or tryptophan. A D gene is named only where the DNA matches it firmly. Clone sizes are given selectively: once, few, many, or a class where the clone is expanded.

v_call	clone_size	d_call	j_call	cdr3_nt	cdr3_aa
TRBV19	-	-	TRBJ2-7	TGTGCCAGTAGTAAGACGGTACCCTCCTACGAGCAGTACTTC	CASSKTVPSYEQYF
TRBV27	-	-	TRBJ1-1	TGTGCCAGCAGATCGGCAGGGCCTATGAACACTGAAGCTTTCTTT	CASRSAGPMNTEAFF
TRBV28	-	-	TRBJ1-1	TGTGCCAGCAGCCCCGGGAGGACACCGAACACTGAAGCTTTCTTT	CASSPGRTPNTEAFF
TRBV7-2	-	TRBD2	TRBJ2-1	TGTGCCAGCAGCTTCGGCGGGGGGGGCCGCAATGAGCAGTTCTTC	CASSFGGGGRNEQFF
TRBV7-2	-	-	TRBJ2-5	TGTGCCAGCAGCTTTGTCGGGGGAGAGACCCAGTACTTC	CASSFVGGETQYF
TRBV19	-	-	TRBJ2-1	TGTGCCAGCTCCGTTACCGGAGGCTCCTACAATGAGCAGTTCTTC	CASSVTGGSYNEQFF
TRBV6-4	once	TRBD1	TRBJ2-1	TGTGCCAGCAGTGACTATCCTTACAGGGGTGAGCAGTTCTTC	CASSDYPYRGEQFF
TRBV10-3	once	TRBD2	TRBJ2-7	TGTGCCGTCAGTGAGTCGGGGGGGGTGCTTTCACCCGAGCAGTACTTC	CAVSESGGVLSPEQYF
TRBV7-2	-	-	TRBJ1-2	TGTGCCAGCAGCACTCAACAGGGTGGAGGCTACACCTTC	CASSTQQGGGYTF
TRBV20-1	-	-	TRBJ2-3	TGCAGTGCTAGATCAGCAGATACGCAGTATTTT	CSARSADTQYF
TRBV2	-	-	TRBJ2-7	TGTGCCAGCAGTGAGGAGGCGGGCTTATCCTACGAGCAGTACTTC	CASSEEAGLSYEQYF
TRBV19	-	TRBD1	TRBJ1-1	TGTGCCAGCACCCAAAGGGGGACAGGGATTGTGAACACTGAAGCTTTCTTT	CASTQRGTGIVNTEAFF
TRBV27	-	TRBD2	TRBJ2-7	TGTGCCAGCAGTTTATCGACTAGCAGGGCCTACGAGCAGTACTTC	CASSLSTSRAYEQYF
TRBV5-1	-	TRBD2	TRBJ2-5	TGCGCCAGCAGCCTCCGGGGGGTTGAAGAGACCCAGTACTTC	CASSLRGVEETQYF
TRBV5-1	once	-	TRBJ1-5	TGCGCCAGCAGCTTGGGCCCGATGAGCAATCAGCCCCAGCATTTT	CASSLGPMSNQPQHF
TRBV6-5	-	-	TRBJ2-7	TGTGCCAGCAGTCGTCCCGGACTCTCCTACGAGCAGTACTTC	CASSRPGLSYEQYF
TRBV9	-	TRBD2	TRBJ2-1	TGTGCCAGCAGCGTAGAAATTAGCGGGTCGGGGAATGAGCAGTTCTTC	CASSVEISGSGNEQFF
TRBV28	-	TRBD1	TRBJ1-2	TGTGCCAGCAGTAAACTGACAGGGAGCTACACCTTC	CASSKLTGSYTF
TRBV5-6	-	-	TRBJ2-5	TGTGCCAGCAGCTTCTTCAGTAGCGGCCAAGAGACCCAGTACTTC	CASSFFSSGQETQYF
TRBV9	once	-	TRBJ2-1	TGTGCCAGCAGCACCCGGCCTTCCTCCTACAATGAGCAGTTCTTC	CASSTRPSSYNEQFF
TRBV18	-	-	TRBJ2-7	TGTGCCAGCTCACCACGTCCTCGCGGTGGGGGGTTGGACGAGCAGTACTTC	CASSPRPRGGGLDEQYF
TRBV7-7	-	TRBD1	TRBJ2-7	TGTGCTAGCAGCTTAGGACAGGAAACAATGCAGTACTTC	CASSLGQETMQYF
TRBV5-1	-	TRBD1	TRBJ1-4	TGCGCCAGCAGCTGGTCCGGGACAGGGGGCCGTGAAAAACTGTTTTTT	CASSWSGTGGREKLFF
TRBV7-2	-	-	TRBJ1-1	TGTGCCAGCAGCTTAGTGGAAAACACTGAAGCTTTCTTT	CASSLVENTEAFF
TRBV11-3	-	-	TRBJ1-1	TGTGCCAGCAGCTTACGGAGCGGTTTTGGGACTGAAGCTTTCTTT	CASSLRSGFGTEAFF
TRBV6-1	-	-	TRBJ1-6	TGTGCCAGCAGTGACAGCCAAAATTCACCCCTCCACTTT	CASSDSQNSPLHF
TRBV6-5	-	-	TRBJ2-1	TGTGCCAGCAGTTCCGACGGAGGGGGTAAGCAGTTCTTC	CASSSDGGGKQFF
TRBV11-3	-	-	TRBJ1-1	TGTGCCAGCAGCCTCGGTCGGGGATCACTCATGAACACTGAAGCTTTCTTT	CASSLGRGSLMNTEAFF
TRBV27	-	-	TRBJ1-1	TGTGCCAGCAGTTTAAAACTTTACACTGAAGCTTTCTTT	CASSLKLYTEAFF
TRBV7-2	-	TRBD1	TRBJ1-1	TGTGCCAGCAGCTCCGCCACAGGGGGCAGGACTGAAGCTTTCTTT	CASSSATGGRTEAFF
TRBV6-4	-	-	TRBJ2-6	TGTGCCAACTCGACGGAGCTCTCTGGGGCCAACGTCCTGACTTTC	CANSTELSGANVLTF
TRBV11-3	-	TRBD2	TRBJ2-7	TGTGCCAGCAGCTTAGGAGGCGGGGGGCCGAAAGAGCAGTACTTC	CASSLGGGGPKEQYF
TRBV5-1	-	-	TRBJ1-5	TGCGCCAGCAGCTTGACGGGTGACAATCAGCCCCAGCATTTT	CASSLTGDNQPQHF
TRBV5-6	-	-	TRBJ1-6	TGTGCCAGCAGCTTGATAGGGCAGTCTGGTCATTCACCCCTCCACTTT	CASSLIGQSGHSPLHF
TRBV13	-	-	TRBJ1-4	TGTGCCAGCAGCTTAGGCCTAAGGGGCAGGACTAATGAAAAACTGTTTTTT	CASSLGLRGRTNEKLFF
TRBV4-1	-	TRBD2	TRBJ2-3	TGCGCCAGCAAAAATAGCGGGGGGCTTAGCACAGATACGCAGTATTTT	CASKNSGGLSTDTQYF
TRBV7-2	-	-	TRBJ2-7	TGTGCCAGCAGCTTTCCGGGCGGAGGGGAGCAGTACTTC	CASSFPGGGEQYF
TRBV4-2	-	TRBD2	TRBJ2-1	TGTGCCAGCAGCCCCTCGACTAGCGGGAGGACAACCGCGTATGAGCAGTTCTTC	CASSPSTSGRTTAYEQFF
TRBV5-1	few	-	TRBJ1-2	TGCGCCAGCAGGGAACGGGCTGGCGGCGGCTACACCTTC	CASRERAGGGYTF
TRBV6-1	-	-	TRBJ1-1	TGTGCCAGCAGTCCCCTATCGGGCGGGGGCACTGAAGCTTTCTTT	CASSPLSGGGTEAFF
TRBV9	-	-	TRBJ2-1	TGTGCCAGCAGCTCCGTGGATGAGCAGTTCTTC	CASSSVDEQFF
TRBV2	-	-	TRBJ2-5	TGTGCCAGCACCCCCTGGGGGACCCTTAAAGAGACCCAGTACTTC	CASTPWGTLKETQYF
TRBV11-2	-	-	TRBJ2-1	TGTGCCAGCAGCTCTCGGGGGCAGAGCTACAATGAGCAGTTCTTC	CASSSRGQSYNEQFF
TRBV11-1	-	-	TRBJ2-1	TGTGCCAGCAGCTTCCCCCGGTCCTACAATGAGCAGTTCTTC	CASSFPRSYNEQFF
TRBV27	-	TRBD2	TRBJ2-1	TGTGCCAGCAGTTTAGGGCTAGCGGGCTACAATGAGCAGTTCTTC	CASSLGLAGYNEQFF
TRBV5-1	-	TRBD2	TRBJ2-5	TGCGCCAGCAGCTTGGTCCGAGGGCTAGCGGGGGAGACCCAGTACTTC	CASSLVRGLAGETQYF
TRBV20-1	-	-	TRBJ2-7	TGCAGTGCTAGCCCTTACTACGAGCAGTACTTC	CSASPYYEQYF
TRBV10-1	-	TRBD1	TRBJ2-7	TGCGCCAGCAGCGACACAGGGGGCGCTTACGACGAGCAGTACTTC	CASSDTGGAYDEQYF
TRBV5-4	-	-	TRBJ2-7	TGTGCCAGCAGCTTGGGGCCCCGGACAGAGGGTCGCGAGCAGTACTTC	CASSLGPRTEGREQYF
TRBV6-6	-	-	TRBJ1-2	TGTGCCAGCAGTGGACAGATTAACTATGGCTACACCTTC	CASSGQINYGYTF
TRBV18	-	TRBD1	TRBJ2-7	TGTGCCAGCTCATCCGGGACAGGGGGCGACGAGCAGTACTTC	CASSSGTGGDEQYF
TRBV10-3	once	-	TRBJ2-3	TGTGCCATCAGTGAGAGTCGGCAGTCCACAGATACGCAGTATTTT	CAISESRQSTDTQYF
TRBV4-1	-	-	TRBJ1-2	TGCGCCAGCAGCCAAGAAAGGAGGTCAGCCGAAAACTATGGCTACACCTTC	CASSQERRSAENYGYTF